This TCR beta chain was found in a study of blood T cell repertoires in COVID-19. Study overall: T cells, B-cell-depleted T cells, or PBMCs supplied cDNA or gDNA.

In the original processing: Estimates of nucleated cell counts were drawn from the amplification of reference gene primers. The protocol was immunoSEQ multiplex PCR, while the TCRdb copy is restricted to in-frame clones and leaves out a portion. The D gene and trimming were derived from the DNA, and the V and J assignments and clone size from that table. The table lists about 24,000 clones, around nine tenths of them singletons. CDR1 and CDR2 from the germline V gene are SGDLS and YYNGEE. CDR3 size: 16 residues. V lost 4 bases, J lost 7 bases, and 11 bases stayed unmatched. The source material was peripheral blood. The genes are TRBV9 and TRBJ1-6, with 7 bases fitting TRBD1. The TCR was taken from a man between 45 and 60 years old with active COVID-19. CDR3 amino acids: CASSFSRGFTNSPLHF. For the CDR3, the DNA is TGTGCCAGCAGCTTCAGCAGGGGGTTCACAAATTCACCCCTCCACTTT.